This T cell receptor beta chain came from a study of naive and memory T cell subsets. Study observations and caveats: Findings for naive and memory subsets could not be checked against ground truth.

This clonotype was detected many times. Its antigen is undetermined. A read error is possible here, since a much larger clone lies one base away. The V gene's germline CDR1 is DFQATT and CDR2 SNEGSKA (reference sequence). This CDR3 is built from 11 residues. Trimming cost V 6 bases and J 5 bases, with 8 bases left between them. The beta constant-region primer was an equimolar mix of two oligonucleotides covering TRBC1 and TRBC2. Ligation attached a single-stranded oligonucleotide with a 12-nucleotide UMI and the SP2 primer to the cDNA 3' end. TCRdb itself ran the UMI-ligation and nested PCR reads through MiXCR, one entry per CDR3 protein. This table holds tens of thousands of distinct CDR3 sequences, roughly 13% found once.

The sequenced sample was effector memory CD4+ T cells from blood. The subset is: effector memory, CD45RA- CD27-. J is TRBJ2-1 and V is TRBV20-1, with D unclear. This receptor was identified in a human donor in good health. The CDR3 DNA is TGCAGTGCAAGAAAAAACAATGAGCAGTTCTTC. It encodes CSARKNNEQFF.